One and the same sample provided the 7 T cell receptor beta chains below, sequenced in a study of OX40 agonist ivuxolimab in advanced cancers. Generated by immunoSEQ multiplex PCR, the TCRdb table keeps only in-frame clones and is missing some. This table holds about 79,000 clones, approximately 85% found once. The sequences come from CD4+ or CD8+ T cells sorted from blood, collected in a trial of the OX40 agonist ivuxolimab. The source is an adult with an advanced solid tumor such as melanoma, head and neck, liver or kidney cancer.

V usage is TRBV28 and J usage is TRBJ1-1; the D is unclear. This CDR3 comprises 16 residues. V lost 8 bases to trimming and J lost 0 bases, with 19 bases between them. Germline lookup yields CDR1 MDHEN and CDR2 SYDVKM. DNA for the CDR3: TGTGCCAGCCGAGGCACTGGAGGAAAGGTGAACACTGAAGCTTTCTTT. It specifies CASRGTGGKVNTEAFF.

This rearrangement joins TRBV19 to TRBJ2-7; 7 nucleotides match TRBD1. This CDR3 has 13 residues. Trimming took 2 bases from V and 4 from J; bases not matched to a gene: 2. CDR1 and CDR2 (germline): LNHDA, SQIVND (reference sequence). Written as DNA, the CDR3 is TGTGCCAGTAGTATATTCAGGGGGTACGAGCAGTACTTC. This translates into CASSIFRGYEQYF.

The V call is TRBV7-2, the J call TRBJ2-5; D not resolved. The germline V and J ends were trimmed by 4 bases and 2 bases, with 11 bases remaining between them. Germline CDR1 and CDR2: SGHTA and FQGNSA. The CDR3 consists of 14 residues. The CDR3 loop is CASSSLLRQETQYF. In nucleotides, the CDR3 is TGTGCCAGCAGCTCCCTCTTGCGGCAAGAGACCCAGTACTTC.

The rearrangement joins TRBV21-1 to TRBJ1-4. TRBV21-1 is noted as a pseudogene. The CDR3 runs to 14 residues. CDR3 amino acids: CASTTTERDEKLFF. In DNA form, the CDR3 reads TGTGCCAGCACCACGACTGAAAGGGATGAAAAACTGTTTTTT.

This clone showed up just a few times. The chain uses TRBV11-3 and TRBJ2-1, with a possible D match to TRBD1 (5 bases). The germline V and J ends were trimmed by 5 bases and 10 bases, with 15 bases remaining between them. Germline lookup yields CDR1 SGHNT and CDR2 YENEEA. The CDR3 is 13 amino acids. CDR3 residues: CASSQPRAGEQFF. CDR3 bases: TGTGCCAGCAGCCAGCCCAGGGCAGGGGAGCAGTTCTTC.

The V call is TRBV5-8, the J call TRBJ2-3, with D perhaps given as TRBD1 or TRBD2 (5 bases each). Trimming removed 0 bases at V and 6 bases at J, with 8 bases between. CDR1 and CDR2 (germline): SGHTS, YDEGEE. The CDR3 sequence is 13 residues long. CDR3 in amino acids: CASSLGGEDTQYF. Written as DNA, the CDR3 is TGTGCCAGCAGCTTGGGAGGGGAGGATACGCAGTATTTT. Full variable domain (rest looked up from reference TRBV5-8 and TRBJ2-3): EAGVTQSPTHLIKTRGQQATLRCSPISGHTSVYWYQQALGLGLQFLLWYDEGEERNRGNFPPRFSGRQFPNYSSELNVNALELEDSALYLCASSLGGEDTQYFGPGTRLTVL.

This clone was observed a handful of times. The CDR3 nucleotides are TGTGCCACCGGATCAACAGCTAACTATGGCTACACCTTC. Its translation: CATGSTANYGYTF. This sequence joins TRBV19 and TRBJ1-2; D call uncertain. This CDR3 comprises 13 residues. Trimming pared 10 bases from V and 0 bases from J, leaving 12 bases between. Germline loops: CDR1 LNHDA, CDR2 SQIVND (reference sequence).